Here is one TCR beta chain with its context. TCRdb's table, derived via immunoSEQ multiplex PCR, lists solely in-frame clones and lacks some. The sample shows about 210,000 clones, around 90% of them seen only once. Everyone who took part was roughly 18 to 100 years old, and they came from 24 US areas. V dropped 5 bases and J dropped 3; count of bases not matched to a gene: 5. Germline-derived CDR1 and CDR2 are SGHAT and FQNNGV. This CDR3 comprises 15 residues. This sample was taken from a study of blood T cell repertoires in COVID-19. The origin of this receptor is a man in his thirties or forties in a cohort exposed to, infected with or recovered from COVID-19 (not recorded which). This sequence joins TRBV11-2 and TRBJ2-1; 9 bases align to TRBD2. Sequencing input: PBMCs or T cells enriched from blood (not recorded which). CDR3 sequence reads: CASSPNSGSYNEQFF. The CDR3 nucleotides are TGTGCCAGCAGCCCAAATAGCGGGAGCTACAATGAGCAGTTCTTC.